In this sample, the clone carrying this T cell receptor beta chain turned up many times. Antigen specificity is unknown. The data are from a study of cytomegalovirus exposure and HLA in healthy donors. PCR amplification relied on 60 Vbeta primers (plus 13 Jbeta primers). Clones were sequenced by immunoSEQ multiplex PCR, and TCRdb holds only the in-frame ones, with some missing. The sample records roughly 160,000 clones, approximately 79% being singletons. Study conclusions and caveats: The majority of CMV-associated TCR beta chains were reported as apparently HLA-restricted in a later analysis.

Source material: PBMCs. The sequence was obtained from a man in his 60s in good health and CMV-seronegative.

The CDR3 sequence: CASSRAGTGAYEQYF. The CDR3, as DNA: TGTGCCAGCAGCCGTGCCGGGACAGGGGCCTACGAGCAGTACTTC. V gene TRBV5-8 combines with J gene TRBJ2-7; TRBD1 matches at 10 bases. Trimming cost V 4 bases and J 2 bases; bases outside gene matches: 6. CDR3 length equals 15 residues. Germline-derived CDR1 and CDR2 are SGHTS and YDEGEE.